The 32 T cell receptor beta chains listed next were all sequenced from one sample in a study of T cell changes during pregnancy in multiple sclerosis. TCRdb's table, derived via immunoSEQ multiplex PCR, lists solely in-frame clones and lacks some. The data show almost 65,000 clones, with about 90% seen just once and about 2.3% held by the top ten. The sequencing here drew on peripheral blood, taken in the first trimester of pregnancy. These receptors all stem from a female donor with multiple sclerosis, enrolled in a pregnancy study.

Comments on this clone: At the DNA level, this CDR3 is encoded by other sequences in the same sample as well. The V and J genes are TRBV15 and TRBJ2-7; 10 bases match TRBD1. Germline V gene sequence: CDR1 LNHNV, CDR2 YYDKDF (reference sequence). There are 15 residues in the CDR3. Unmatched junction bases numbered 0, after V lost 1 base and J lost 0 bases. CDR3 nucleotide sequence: TGTGCCACCAGCAGAGGGACAGGGGGCTCCTACGAGCAGTACTTC. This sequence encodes CATSRGTGGSYEQYF. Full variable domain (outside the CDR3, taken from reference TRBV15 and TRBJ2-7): DAMVIQNPRYQVTQFGKPVTLSCSQTLNHNVMYWYQQKSSQAPKLLFHYYDKDFNNEADTPDNFQSRRPNTSFCFLDIRSPGLGDTAMYLCATSRGTGGSYEQYFGPGTRLTVT.

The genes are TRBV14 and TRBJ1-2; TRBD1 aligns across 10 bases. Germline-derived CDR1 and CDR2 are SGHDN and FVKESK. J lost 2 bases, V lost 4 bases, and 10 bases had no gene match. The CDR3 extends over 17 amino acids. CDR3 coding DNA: TGTGCCAGCAGCCCCCGGGACAGGGGACTTGAAAACTATGGCTACACCTTC. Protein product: CASSPRDRGLENYGYTF.

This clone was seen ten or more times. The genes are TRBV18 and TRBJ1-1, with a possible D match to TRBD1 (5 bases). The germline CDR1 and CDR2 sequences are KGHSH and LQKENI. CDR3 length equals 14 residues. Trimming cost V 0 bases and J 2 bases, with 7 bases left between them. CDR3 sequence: CASSPPGRNTEAFF. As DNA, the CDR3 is TGTGCCAGCTCACCACCGGGGCGAAACACTGAAGCTTTCTTT. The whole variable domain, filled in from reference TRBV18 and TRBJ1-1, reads NAGVMQNPRHLVRRRGQEARLRCSPMKGHSHVYWYRQLPEEGLKFMVYLQKENIIDESGMPKERFSAEFPKEGPSILRIQQVVRGDSAAYFCASSPPGRNTEAFFGQGTRLTVV.

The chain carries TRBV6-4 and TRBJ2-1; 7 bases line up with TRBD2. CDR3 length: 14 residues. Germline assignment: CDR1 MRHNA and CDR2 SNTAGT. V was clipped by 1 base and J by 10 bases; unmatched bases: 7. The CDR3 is CASSDFPTGGEQFF. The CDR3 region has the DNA TGTGCCAGCAGTGACTTCCCCACCGGGGGGGAGCAGTTCTTC.

The CDR3 bases are TGTGCCAGTACCGAACTTGGCGGGCTATCCTACAATGAGCAGTTCTTC. Protein sequence: CASTELGGLSYNEQFF. V gene TRBV19 combines with J gene TRBJ2-1; possible D gene TRBD2, 5 bases. From germline, CDR1 is LNHDA and CDR2 SQIVND (reference sequence). Trimming left V 7 bases short and J 1 base short, with 17 bases between. CDR3 length equals 16 residues.

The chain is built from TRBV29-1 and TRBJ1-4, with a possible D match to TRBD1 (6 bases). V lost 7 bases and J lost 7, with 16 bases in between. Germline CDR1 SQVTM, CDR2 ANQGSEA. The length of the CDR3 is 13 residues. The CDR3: CSAGTIFSEKLFF. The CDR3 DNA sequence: TGCAGCGCTGGGACAATATTTAGTGAAAAACTGTTTTTT.

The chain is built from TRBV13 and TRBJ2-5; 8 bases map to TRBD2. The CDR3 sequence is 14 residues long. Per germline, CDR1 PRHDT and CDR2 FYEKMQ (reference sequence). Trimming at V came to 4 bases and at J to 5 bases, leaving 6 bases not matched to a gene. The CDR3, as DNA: TGTGCCAGCAGCTCCGGGACTAGGCTCGAGACCCAGTACTTC. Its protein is CASSSGTRLETQYF.

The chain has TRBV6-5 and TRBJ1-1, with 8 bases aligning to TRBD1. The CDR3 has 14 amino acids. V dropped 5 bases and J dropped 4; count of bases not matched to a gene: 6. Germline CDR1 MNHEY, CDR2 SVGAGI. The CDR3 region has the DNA TGTGCCAGCAGTCTCTTACAGGGGGGCACTGAAGCTTTCTTT. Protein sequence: CASSLLQGGTEAFF.

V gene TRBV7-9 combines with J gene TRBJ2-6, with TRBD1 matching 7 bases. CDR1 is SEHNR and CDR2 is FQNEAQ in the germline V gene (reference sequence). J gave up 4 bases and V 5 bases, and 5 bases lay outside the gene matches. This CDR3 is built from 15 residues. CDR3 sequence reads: CASSTDRAGANVLTF. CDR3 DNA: TGTGCCAGCAGCACCGACAGGGCCGGGGCCAACGTCCTGACTTTC.

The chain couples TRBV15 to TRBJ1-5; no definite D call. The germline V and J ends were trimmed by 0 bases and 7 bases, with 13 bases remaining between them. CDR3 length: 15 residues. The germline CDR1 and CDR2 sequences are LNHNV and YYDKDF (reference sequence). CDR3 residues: CATSRDRGVGQPQHF. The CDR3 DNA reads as TGTGCCACCAGCAGAGATCGCGGGGTCGGACAGCCCCAGCATTTT.

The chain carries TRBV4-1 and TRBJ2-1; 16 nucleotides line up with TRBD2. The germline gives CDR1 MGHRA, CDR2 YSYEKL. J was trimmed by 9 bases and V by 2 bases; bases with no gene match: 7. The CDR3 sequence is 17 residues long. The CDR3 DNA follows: TGCGCCAGCAGCCAAAAGGGACTAGCGGGAGGGCCGGGTGAGCAGTTCTTC. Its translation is CASSQKGLAGGPGEQFF.

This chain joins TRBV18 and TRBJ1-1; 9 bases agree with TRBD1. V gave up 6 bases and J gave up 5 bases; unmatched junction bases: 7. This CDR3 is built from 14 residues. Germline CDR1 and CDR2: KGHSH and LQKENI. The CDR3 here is CASSPDRGWTEAFF. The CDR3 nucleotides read TGTGCCAGCTCGCCGGACAGGGGTTGGACTGAAGCTTTCTTT.

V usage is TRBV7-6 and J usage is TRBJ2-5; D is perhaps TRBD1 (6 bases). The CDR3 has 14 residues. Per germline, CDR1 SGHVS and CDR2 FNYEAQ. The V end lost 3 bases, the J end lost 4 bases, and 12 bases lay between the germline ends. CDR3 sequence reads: CASSFEPGVETQYF. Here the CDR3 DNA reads TGTGCCAGCAGCTTCGAGCCAGGGGTAGAGACCCAGTACTTC.

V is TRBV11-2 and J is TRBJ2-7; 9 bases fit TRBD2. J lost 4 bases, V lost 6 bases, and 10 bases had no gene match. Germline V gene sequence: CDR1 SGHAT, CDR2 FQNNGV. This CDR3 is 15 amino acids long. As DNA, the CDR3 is TGTGCCAGCAGGGGCAGCGGACTAGCGAAATACGAGCAGTACTTC. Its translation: CASRGSGLAKYEQYF.

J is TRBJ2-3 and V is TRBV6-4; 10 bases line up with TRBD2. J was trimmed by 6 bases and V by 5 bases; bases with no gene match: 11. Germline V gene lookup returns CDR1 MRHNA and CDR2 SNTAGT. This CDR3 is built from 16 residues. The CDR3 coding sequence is TGTGCCAGCAGTCCTGATAGCGGGAGGAGGGCGGATACGCAGTATTTT. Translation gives CASSPDSGRRADTQYF.

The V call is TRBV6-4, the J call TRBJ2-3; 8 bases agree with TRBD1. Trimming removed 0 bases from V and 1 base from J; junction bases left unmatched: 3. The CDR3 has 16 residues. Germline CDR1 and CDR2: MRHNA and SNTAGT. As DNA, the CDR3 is TGTGCCAGCAGTGACTCGGAGACAGGGGGCACAGATACGCAGTATTTT. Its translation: CASSDSETGGTDTQYF.

The CDR3 spells CASSGRGSGELFF. The CDR3 DNA follows: TGTGCCAGCAGCGGCAGGGGTTCCGGGGAGCTGTTTTTT. The chain uses TRBV7-9 and TRBJ2-2, with a tentative D call TRBD1 (6 bases). This CDR3 has 13 amino acids. Trimming took 5 bases from V and 6 from J, leaving 10 bases between them. Per the germline V gene, CDR1 is SEHNR and CDR2 is FQNEAQ (reference sequence). Complete variable domain (other parts from reference TRBV7-9 and TRBJ2-2): DTGVSQNPRHKITKRGQNVTFRCDPISEHNRLYWYRQTLGQGPEFLTYFQNEAQLEKSRLLSDRFSAERPKGSFSTLEIQRTEQGDSAMYLCASSGRGSGELFFGEGSRLTVL.

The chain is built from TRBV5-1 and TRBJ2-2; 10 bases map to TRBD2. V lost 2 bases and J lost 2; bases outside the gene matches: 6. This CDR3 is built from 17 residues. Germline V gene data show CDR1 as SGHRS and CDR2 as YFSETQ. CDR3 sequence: CASSFTSGTFNTGELFF. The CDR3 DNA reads TGCGCCAGCAGCTTCACTAGCGGGACTTTTAACACCGGGGAGCTGTTTTTT.

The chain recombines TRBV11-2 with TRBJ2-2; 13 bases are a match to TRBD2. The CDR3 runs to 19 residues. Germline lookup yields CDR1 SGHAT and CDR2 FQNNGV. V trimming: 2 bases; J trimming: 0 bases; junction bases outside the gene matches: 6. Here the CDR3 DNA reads TGTGCCAGCAGCTTATGGGGACTAGCGGGAAGAGCGAACACCGGGGAGCTGTTTTTT. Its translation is CASSLWGLAGRANTGELFF. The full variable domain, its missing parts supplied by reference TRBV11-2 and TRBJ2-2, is EAGVAQSPRYKIIEKRQSVAFWCNPISGHATLYWYQQILGQGPKLLIQFQNNGVVDDSQLPKDRFSAERLKGVDSTLKIQPAKLEDSAVYLCASSLWGLAGRANTGELFFGEGSRLTVL.

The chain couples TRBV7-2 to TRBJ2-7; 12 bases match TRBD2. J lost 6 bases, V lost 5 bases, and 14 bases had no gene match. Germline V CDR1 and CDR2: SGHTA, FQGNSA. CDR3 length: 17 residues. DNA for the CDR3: TGTGCCAGCAGCGCACTAGCGGGGGCTAGCGGGAGGGGCGAGCAGTACTTC. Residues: CASSALAGASGRGEQYF.

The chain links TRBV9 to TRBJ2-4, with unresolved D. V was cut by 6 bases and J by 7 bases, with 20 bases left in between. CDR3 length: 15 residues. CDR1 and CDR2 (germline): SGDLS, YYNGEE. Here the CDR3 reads CASNPGGNSENIQYF. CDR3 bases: TGTGCCAGCAACCCGGGTGGCAACTCGGAGAACATTCAGTACTTC.

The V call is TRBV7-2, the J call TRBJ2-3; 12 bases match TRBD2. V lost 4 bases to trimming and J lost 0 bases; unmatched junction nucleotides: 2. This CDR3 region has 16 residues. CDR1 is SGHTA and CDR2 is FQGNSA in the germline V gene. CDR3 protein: CASSSGLAGSTDTQYF. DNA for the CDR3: TGTGCCAGCAGCTCCGGACTAGCGGGGAGCACAGATACGCAGTATTTT.

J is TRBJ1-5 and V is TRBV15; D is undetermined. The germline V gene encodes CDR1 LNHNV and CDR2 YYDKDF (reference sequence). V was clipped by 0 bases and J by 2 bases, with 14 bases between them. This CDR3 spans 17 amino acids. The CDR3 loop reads CATSRDLVSGGNQPQHF. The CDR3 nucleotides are TGTGCCACCAGCAGAGATTTGGTGAGTGGAGGCAATCAGCCCCAGCATTTT.

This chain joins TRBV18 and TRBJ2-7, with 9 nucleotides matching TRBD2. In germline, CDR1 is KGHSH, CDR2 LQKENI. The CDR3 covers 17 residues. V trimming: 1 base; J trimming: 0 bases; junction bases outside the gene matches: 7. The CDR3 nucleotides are TGTGCCAGCTCACCACGCTTAGCGGGAGCTCCCTCCTACGAGCAGTACTTC. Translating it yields CASSPRLAGAPSYEQYF.

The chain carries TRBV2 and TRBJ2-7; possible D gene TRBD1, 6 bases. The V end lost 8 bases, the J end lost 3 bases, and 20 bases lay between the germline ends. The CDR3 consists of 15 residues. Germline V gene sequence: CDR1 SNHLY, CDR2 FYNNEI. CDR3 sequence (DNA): TGTGCCAGCCGCCAAGGACGGTACAGGGACTACGAGCAGTACTTC. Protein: CASRQGRYRDYEQYF.

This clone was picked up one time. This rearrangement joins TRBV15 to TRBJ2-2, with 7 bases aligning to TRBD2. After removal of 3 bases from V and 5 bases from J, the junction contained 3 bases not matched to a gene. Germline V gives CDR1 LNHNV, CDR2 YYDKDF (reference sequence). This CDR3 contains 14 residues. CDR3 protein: CATSSGGGTGELFF. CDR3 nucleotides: TGTGCCACCAGCAGCGGGGGAGGGACCGGGGAGCTGTTTTTT.

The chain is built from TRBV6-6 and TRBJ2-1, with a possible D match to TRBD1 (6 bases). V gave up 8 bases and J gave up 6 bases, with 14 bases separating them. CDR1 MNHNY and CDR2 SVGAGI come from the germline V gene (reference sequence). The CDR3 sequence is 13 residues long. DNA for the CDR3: TGTGCCAGCGTATTCCACAGGGCCAATGAGCAGTTCTTC. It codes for CASVFHRANEQFF.

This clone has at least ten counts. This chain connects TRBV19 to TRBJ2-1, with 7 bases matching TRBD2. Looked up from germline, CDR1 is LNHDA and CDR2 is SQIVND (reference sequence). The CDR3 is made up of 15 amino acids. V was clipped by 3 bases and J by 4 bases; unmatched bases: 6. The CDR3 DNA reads TGTGCCAGTAGTATTGGTCTAGCGGCGTACAATGAGCAGTTCTTC. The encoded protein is CASSIGLAAYNEQFF.

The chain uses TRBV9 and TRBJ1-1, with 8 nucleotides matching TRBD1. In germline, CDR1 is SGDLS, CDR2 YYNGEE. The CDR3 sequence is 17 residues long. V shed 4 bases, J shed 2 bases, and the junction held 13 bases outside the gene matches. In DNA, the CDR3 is TGTGCCAGCAGCCCTCCGAATGGACAGGGATTAAACACTGAAGCTTTCTTT. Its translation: CASSPPNGQGLNTEAFF.

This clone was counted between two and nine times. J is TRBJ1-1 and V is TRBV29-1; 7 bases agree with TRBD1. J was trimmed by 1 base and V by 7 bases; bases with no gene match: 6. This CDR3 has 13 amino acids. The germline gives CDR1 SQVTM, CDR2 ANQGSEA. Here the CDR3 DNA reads TGCAGCGGTCTGACAGGGACGAACACTGAAGCTTTCTTT. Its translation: CSGLTGTNTEAFF.

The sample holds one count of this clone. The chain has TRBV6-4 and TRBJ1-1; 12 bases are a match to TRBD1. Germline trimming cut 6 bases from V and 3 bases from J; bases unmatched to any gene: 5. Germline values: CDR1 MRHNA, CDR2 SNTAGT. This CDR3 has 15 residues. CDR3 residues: CASSEGTGGYTEAFF. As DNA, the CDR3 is TGTGCCAGCAGCGAAGGGACAGGGGGCTACACTGAAGCTTTCTTT.

The CDR3 DNA reads TGCAGCGTCGTCCAAGAGACCCAGTACTTC. Amino acids: CSVVQETQYF. The rearrangement joins TRBV29-1 to TRBJ2-5; D remains ambiguous. The germline CDR1 and CDR2 sequences are SQVTM and ANQGSEA. There are 10 residues in the CDR3. Trimming cost V 6 bases and J 1 base, with 3 bases left between them.